A few counts support the clone carrying this TCR beta chain. What it binds is unknown. The data belong to a study of PD-1 blockade in classical Hodgkin lymphoma. Clones were sequenced by immunoSEQ multiplex PCR, and TCRdb holds only the in-frame ones, with some missing. The top ten clones hold more than 30% of a sample with 30,000 to 35,000 clones, 82% of them seen once. Study observations and caveats: Underlying causes for the observed repertoire differences were not defined, possibly disease activity or prior therapy. Compared with baseline, CD4+ but not CD8+ TCR diversity had risen significantly by C4D1.

The CDR3 has 12 amino acids. Germline lookup yields CDR1 SGHTA and CDR2 FQGNSA. Autologous stem cell transplantation was followed by relapse in every patient, and brentuximab vedotin exposure varied. This TCR was sampled from a human donor with classical Hodgkin lymphoma. Material: peripheral blood mononuclear cells (PBMCs), obtained at baseline. The chain employs TRBV7-2 and TRBJ2-5, with D possibly called TRBD1 or TRBD2 (7 bases each). CDR3 loop: CSTGRGSETQYF. As DNA, the CDR3 is TGTTCGACAGGGAGGGGGTCGGAGACCCAGTACTTC.